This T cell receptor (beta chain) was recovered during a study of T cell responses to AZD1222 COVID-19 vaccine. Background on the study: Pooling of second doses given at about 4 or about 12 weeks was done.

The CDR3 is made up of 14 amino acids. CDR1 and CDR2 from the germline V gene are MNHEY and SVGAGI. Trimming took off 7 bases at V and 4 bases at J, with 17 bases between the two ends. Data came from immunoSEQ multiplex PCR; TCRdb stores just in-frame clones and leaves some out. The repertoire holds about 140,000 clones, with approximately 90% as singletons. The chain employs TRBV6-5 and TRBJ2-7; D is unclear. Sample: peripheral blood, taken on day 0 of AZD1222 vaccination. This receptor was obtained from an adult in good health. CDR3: CASKFSLMVYEQYF. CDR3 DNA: TGTGCCAGCAAATTTAGCCTGATGGTGTACGAGCAGTACTTC.